The 9 T cell receptor beta chains listed next were all sequenced from one sample in a study of patients and donors after allogeneic stem cell transplantation. TCRdb fed the RT-PCR reads into MiXCR, producing one record per CDR3 protein. The sample has about 960,000 distinct CDR3 sequences; roughly 18% are singletons. The sequenced material came from blood, either unsorted or a sorted T cell fraction (not recorded which). These receptors all stem from a human donor who was either an allogeneic HSCT recipient or a stem cell or donor lymphocyte infusion donor (not recorded which). It is not recorded whose cells these are; they may come from a transplant donor.

This clonotype occurred a few times. The rearrangement joins TRBV25-1 to TRBJ2-3; 8 bases match TRBD1. The CDR3 consists of 16 residues. CDR1 MGHDK and CDR2 SYGVNS come from the germline V gene. V trimming: 5 bases; J trimming: 2 bases; junction bases outside the gene matches: 9. CDR3 in DNA: TGTGCCAGCAGTCTACTTTCGGGACAGGTCACAGATACGCAGTATTTT. It translates to CASSLLSGQVTDTQYF.

This clonotype was observed a few times. DNA for the CDR3: TGTGCCAGCAGTTCTTGGGACTACGAGAACAATGAGCAGTTCTTC. Translating gives CASSSWDYENNEQFF. The V call is TRBV12-3 or TRBV12-4, the J call TRBJ2-1, with TRBD2 matching 7 bases. The CDR3 has 15 residues. Losses at the gene ends were 4 bases for V and 5 bases for J; bases not matched to a gene: 8.

The sample holds a few counts of this clonotype. This rearrangement joins TRBV6-1 to TRBJ2-3; tentative D call: TRBD2 (6 bases). The V end was cut by 3 bases, the J end by 4 bases, with 11 bases between. Germline values: CDR1 MNHNS, CDR2 SASEGT. The CDR3 is 14 residues long. CDR3 in DNA: TGTGCCAGCAGTGACCGGGAGTGGCCAGATACGCAGTATTTT. Its translation is CASSDREWPDTQYF.

This clonotype turned up a few times. Here the CDR3 reads CASSPTGIDGYTF. CDR3 sequence (DNA): TGTGCCAGCAGCCCGACAGGGATTGATGGCTACACCTTC. The chain employs TRBV6-1 and TRBJ1-2; 7 bases map to TRBD1. The CDR3 covers 13 residues. Trimming at V came to 6 bases and at J to 6 bases, leaving 7 bases not matched to a gene. In germline, CDR1 is MNHNS, CDR2 SASEGT.

Many counts were recorded for this clonotype. This chain uses TRBV12-3 or TRBV12-4 with TRBJ1-5; D may be TRBD1 (5 bases). V dropped 5 bases and J dropped 2 bases, with 13 bases sitting between them. The CDR3 totals 15 residues. CDR3 residues: CASSAEGYGNQPQHF. CDR3 coding DNA: TGTGCCAGCAGTGCGGAGGGGTATGGCAATCAGCCCCAGCATTTT.

This clonotype has more than one count but fewer than ten. This chain links TRBV20-1 with TRBJ2-3, with 8 bases matching TRBD2. V dropped 1 base and J dropped 4; count of bases not matched to a gene: 7. From germline, CDR1 is DFQATT and CDR2 SNEGSKA (reference sequence). The CDR3 covers 15 residues. The CDR3, as DNA: TGCAGTGCTAGAGTTTCGGGGGGGGCCCCAGATACGCAGTATTTT. Translated: CSARVSGGAPDTQYF.

The rearrangement links TRBV4-3 to TRBJ1-2; D is perhaps TRBD1 (5 bases). The V end was cut by 4 bases, the J end by 2 bases, with 17 bases between. The germline V gene has CDR1 LGHNA and CDR2 YSLEER. The CDR3 loop spans 16 amino acids. The CDR3 nucleotides read TGCGCCAGCAGCCCCAGTAGGACGGGGGTAAACTATGGCTACACCTTC. The encoded protein is CASSPSRTGVNYGYTF.

This clonotype was observed a handful of times. The chain joins TRBV9 to TRBJ2-7; the D is unclear. The germline V gene encodes CDR1 SGDLS and CDR2 YYNGEE. This CDR3 spans 15 amino acids. With 0 bases removed from V and 2 bases from J, the gap between germline ends came to 12 bases. Here the CDR3 reads CASSVEGGPTYEQYF. Here the CDR3 DNA reads TGTGCCAGCAGCGTAGAAGGCGGACCAACCTACGAGCAGTACTTC.

This sequence joins TRBV12-3 or TRBV12-4 and TRBJ1-4, with D perhaps matching TRBD1 (6 bases). V shed 4 bases and J shed 8 bases, with 11 bases lying between them. CDR3 size: 13 residues. CDR3 sequence reads: CASSSGVGEKLFF. Here the CDR3 DNA reads TGTGCCAGCAGTTCAGGGGTCGGGGAAAAACTGTTTTTT.